These 30 T cell receptor beta chains originate from one sample sequenced in a study of human T cells and chemical hapten exposure. Time point here: patch test 1, 2 weeks after DPC sensitization. Treatment here: therapeutic diphenylcyclopropenone sensitization with weekly scalp DPC. Each CDR3 protein gets one entry after TCRdb re-called the RACE reads with MiXCR. The table records under 120,000 distinct CDR3 sequences, approximately 11% of them present only once. Sequences were derived from whole blood, sampled in connection with sensitization to the hapten diphenylcyclopropenone (DPC). Source of these receptors: a woman between 35 and 50 years old with alopecia areata. Some clones in this sample may be carry-over from other donors' samples.

This clonotype has ten or more counts. The chain combines TRBV28 with TRBJ1-6, with a possible D match to TRBD1 (6 bases). V lost 7 bases and J 7 bases, leaving 17 bases between the germline ends. The germline CDR1 and CDR2 sequences are MDHEN and SYDVKM. This CDR3 has 15 amino acids. The chain's CDR3 is CASKTQGILNSPLHF. Here the CDR3 DNA reads TGTGCCAGCAAGACACAGGGCATCCTGAATTCACCCCTCCACTTT.

This chain connects TRBV5-4 to TRBJ2-3; 7 bases are a match to TRBD2. From germline, CDR1 is SGHNT and CDR2 YYREEE (reference sequence). V dropped 4 bases and J dropped 2; count of bases not matched to a gene: 7. The length of the CDR3 is 15 residues. CDR3 residues: CASSPSGINTDTQYF. The CDR3 bases are TGTGCCAGCAGCCCGAGCGGGATTAACACAGATACGCAGTATTTT.

The sample holds a few counts of this clonotype. The V gene is TRBV2, the J gene TRBJ1-3; tentative D call: TRBD1 (6 bases). Trimming took 1 base from V and 4 from J, leaving 14 bases between them. CDR3 size: 16 residues. Germline V gene lookup returns CDR1 SNHLY and CDR2 FYNNEI. The CDR3 region is CASSEVQGQLGNTIYF. DNA of the CDR3: TGTGCCAGCAGTGAAGTACAGGGCCAGCTCGGAAACACCATATATTTT.

The sample holds many counts of this clonotype. This chain links TRBV5-1 with TRBJ1-3, with D perhaps TRBD1 (5 bases). The V end was cut by 7 bases, the J end by 4 bases, with 12 bases between. Germline CDR1 is SGHRS and CDR2 is YFSETQ. This CDR3 is built from 13 residues. The CDR3 DNA follows: TGCGCCAGCTGGTCGGGGACCGGAAACACCATATATTTT. Encoded protein: CASWSGTGNTIYF.

This clonotype was detected ten times or more. The chain carries TRBV4-3 and TRBJ2-7; TRBD1 matches at 8 bases. Germline values: CDR1 LGHNA, CDR2 YSLEER. This CDR3 is built from 14 residues. Trimming took 4 bases from V and 3 from J; bases not matched to a gene: 5. Written as DNA, the CDR3 is TGCGCCAGCAGCCCTGGACAGGGTGGCTACGAGCAGTACTTC. Its protein product is CASSPGQGGYEQYF.

This clonotype has a handful of counts. The chain links TRBV9 to TRBJ2-1; D is ambiguous. Trimming took off 0 bases at V and 0 bases at J, with 10 bases between the two ends. Germline CDR1 is SGDLS and CDR2 is YYNGEE. This CDR3 region has 16 residues. The DNA of the CDR3 is TGTGCCAGCAGCGTAGCTTTGGGTAGCTCCTACAATGAGCAGTTCTTC. Protein product: CASSVALGSSYNEQFF. Drawing the rest from reference TRBV9 and TRBJ2-1, the complete variable domain is DSGVTQTPKHLITATGQRVTLRCSPRSGDLSVYWYQQSLDQGLQFLIQYYNGEERAKGNILERFSAQQFPDLHSELNLSSLELGDSALYFCASSVALGSSYNEQFFGPGTRLTVL.

This clonotype was found once. The chain recombines TRBV9 with TRBJ2-3, with 9 nucleotides matching TRBD2. V trimming: 3 bases; J trimming: 7 bases; junction bases outside the gene matches: 12. Germline loops: CDR1 SGDLS, CDR2 YYNGEE. This CDR3 is 16 amino acids long. CDR3: CASSEGAGGSSNTQYF. DNA of the CDR3: TGTGCCAGCAGCGAAGGAGCGGGGGGTTCTTCGAATACGCAGTATTTT. The full variable domain, its missing parts supplied by reference TRBV9 and TRBJ2-3, is DSGVTQTPKHLITATGQRVTLRCSPRSGDLSVYWYQQSLDQGLQFLIQYYNGEERAKGNILERFSAQQFPDLHSELNLSSLELGDSALYFCASSEGAGGSSNTQYFGPGTRLTVL.

The sample holds a few counts of this clonotype. The rearrangement links TRBV20-1 to TRBJ2-3, with 10 bases matching TRBD2. Germline trimming cut 8 bases from V and 0 bases from J; bases unmatched to any gene: 8. The germline V gene encodes CDR1 DFQATT and CDR2 SNEGSKA (reference sequence). The length of the CDR3 is 15 residues. The CDR3 DNA reads as TGCAGTAGAGCGGGAGGGCCCTCCAGCACAGATACGCAGTATTTT. Its translation is CSRAGGPSSTDTQYF.

This clonotype has ten or more counts. This rearrangement joins TRBV20-1 to TRBJ2-7; D might be TRBD1 (5 bases). There are 16 residues in the CDR3. Per germline, CDR1 DFQATT and CDR2 SNEGSKA (reference sequence). V shed 5 bases and J shed 1 base, with 21 bases lying between them. The DNA for the CDR3 is TGCAGTGCTTTAGGAGACAGACCCTTCTTATCCTACGAGCAGTACTTC. Amino acids: CSALGDRPFLSYEQYF.

The table lists this clonotype with many counts. The chain combines TRBV4-3 with TRBJ2-3; 10 nucleotides agree with TRBD2. Losses at the gene ends were 2 bases for V and 5 bases for J; bases not matched to a gene: 10. Per germline, CDR1 LGHNA and CDR2 YSLEER. The CDR3 consists of 17 residues. As DNA, the CDR3 is TGCGCCAGCAGCCAATTTGGGCTAGCGGGAGTGGGAGATACGCAGTATTTT. As protein: CASSQFGLAGVGDTQYF.

In this sample, this clonotype turned up many times. The genes are TRBV27 and TRBJ2-5; D uncertain. Germline V lookup: CDR1 MNHEY, CDR2 SMNVEV (reference sequence). Trimming removed 4 bases at V and 2 bases at J, with 8 bases between. The length of the CDR3 is 13 residues. The CDR3 is CASSWTVQETQYF. The CDR3 DNA follows: TGTGCCAGCAGTTGGACCGTTCAAGAGACCCAGTACTTC.

This chain uses TRBV6-2 or TRBV6-3 with TRBJ1-1; D not certain. In germline, CDR1 is MNHEY, CDR2 SVGEGT. Trimming removed 2 bases from V and 2 bases from J, with 9 bases in between. This CDR3 is 14 amino acids long. CDR3 coding DNA: TGTGCCAGCAGTTACCCCCCCACCAACACTGAAGCTTTCTTT. This translates into CASSYPPTNTEAFF.

Only a few counts were recorded for this clonotype. V usage is TRBV20-1 and J usage is TRBJ1-3; D remains unclear. Germline CDR1 and CDR2: DFQATT and SNEGSKA (reference sequence). V lost 3 bases and J lost 0, with 6 bases in between. This CDR3 has 13 amino acids. The CDR3: CSARISSGNTIYF. DNA for the CDR3: TGCAGTGCTAGGATCAGCTCTGGAAACACCATATATTTT.

In this sample, this clonotype turned up many times. The rearrangement joins TRBV12-3 or TRBV12-4 to TRBJ2-7; D unclear. The CDR3 has 16 amino acids. V lost 3 bases and J lost 6, with 21 bases in between. CDR3 sequence reads: CASSLGSASPVVEQYF. The DNA for the CDR3 is TGTGCCAGCAGTTTGGGGTCCGCCTCCCCCGTGGTCGAGCAGTACTTC.

The chain links TRBV3-1 to TRBJ2-7, with 11 bases matching TRBD2. V trimming: 4 bases; J trimming: 3 bases; junction bases outside the gene matches: 8. CDR1 and CDR2 (germline): LGHDT, YNNKEL (reference sequence). The CDR3 sequence is 16 residues long. The CDR3 is CASSPRLAGIFYEQYF. DNA of the CDR3: TGTGCCAGCAGCCCGAGACTAGCGGGGATTTTCTACGAGCAGTACTTC.

This clonotype was observed many times. The chain carries TRBV6-2 or TRBV6-3 and TRBJ1-2; 9 positions match TRBD1. The CDR3 runs to 15 residues. Germline V gives CDR1 MNHEY, CDR2 SVGEGT. V lost 5 bases and J lost 4; bases outside the gene matches: 8. DNA of the CDR3: TGTGCCAGCAGTAGACCGGGACAGGGAAGCTATGGCTACACCTTC. It is translated as CASSRPGQGSYGYTF.

The table lists this clonotype with many counts. V and J are TRBV12-3 or TRBV12-4 and TRBJ2-1, with D possibly TRBD2 on 6 matching bases. The V gene lost 5 bases and the J gene lost 5 bases, with 10 bases spanning the gap. The CDR3 runs to 13 residues. The CDR3 DNA sequence: TGTGCCAGCAGTGGGCGGGAAGACAATGAGCAGTTCTTC. Its protein product is CASSGREDNEQFF.

This clonotype was observed a handful of times. V is TRBV4-3 and J is TRBJ2-2; D not resolved. This CDR3 has 16 amino acids. The germline V and J ends were trimmed by 1 base and 2 bases, with 11 bases remaining between them. Germline lookup yields CDR1 LGHNA and CDR2 YSLEER. CDR3 in amino acids: CASSQGPGGNTGELFF. DNA of the CDR3: TGCGCCAGCAGCCAAGGGCCGGGCGGAAACACCGGGGAGCTGTTTTTT.

This clonotype was detected ten times or more. In nucleotides, the CDR3 is TGTGCCAGCAGCTTAACGCGGGGGGCGCCCGGCTACACCTTC. This gives the protein CASSLTRGAPGYTF. The gene calls are TRBV7-2 and TRBJ1-2; possible D gene TRBD1, 6 bases. The CDR3 is 14 residues long. The V end was cut by 2 bases, the J end by 8 bases, with 15 bases between. CDR1 and CDR2 from the germline V gene are SGHTA and FQGNSA.

This clonotype turned up a few times. This chain uses TRBV29-1 with TRBJ2-3; 7 bases fit TRBD2. In germline, CDR1 is SQVTM, CDR2 ANQGSEA. CDR3 length: 13 amino acids. Unmatched junction bases numbered 4, after V lost 6 bases and J lost 1 base. In DNA, the CDR3 is TGCAGCGTCGTTGCGGGAGGCACAGATACGCAGTATTTT. This translates into CSVVAGGTDTQYF.

This clonotype has only a few counts. The chain joins TRBV20-1 to TRBJ1-3; tentative D call: TRBD1 (5 bases). The germline V gene has CDR1 DFQATT and CDR2 SNEGSKA (reference sequence). V gave up 6 bases and J gave up 5 bases, with 11 bases separating them. The CDR3 consists of 12 residues. CDR3 amino acids: CSAAGFRNTIYF. For the CDR3, the DNA is TGCAGTGCCGCAGGGTTCCGAAACACCATATATTTT.

This clonotype was counted a few times. This chain links TRBV5-4 with TRBJ2-7; D may correspond to TRBD1 or TRBD2 (6 bases each). Germline CDR1 and CDR2: SGHNT and YYREEE (reference sequence). Trimming shortened V by 2 bases and J by 4 bases, and 13 bases separated the two germline ends. The CDR3 spans 14 residues. For the CDR3, the DNA is TGTGCCAGCAGCTTTAGGGGGGCCGGATACGAGCAGTACTTC. This gives the protein CASSFRGAGYEQYF.

The V and J genes are TRBV20-1 and TRBJ2-1; 11 bases map to TRBD2. The length of the CDR3 is 14 residues. Germline V lookup: CDR1 DFQATT, CDR2 SNEGSKA (reference sequence). Trimming removed 6 bases from V and 10 bases from J; junction bases left unmatched: 11. The CDR3 nucleotides read TGCAGTGCAGTGGGACTAGCGGCCTTAGAGGAGCAGTTCTTC. This gives the protein CSAVGLAALEEQFF.

This clonotype appeared many times. The rearrangement links TRBV29-1 to TRBJ1-1, with D hard to call. The V gene lost 7 bases and the J gene lost 1 base, with 19 bases spanning the gap. This CDR3 region has 15 residues. In germline, CDR1 is SQVTM, CDR2 ANQGSEA. The CDR3 DNA reads as TGCAGCGCCCATGGGGAAAGCAGGCCGAACACTGAAGCTTTCTTT. This sequence encodes CSAHGESRPNTEAFF.

This chain connects TRBV30 to TRBJ1-3; D is unresolved. CDR1 is GTSNPN and CDR2 is SVGIG in the germline V gene (reference sequence). V lost 1 base and J lost 1, with 8 bases in between. CDR3 length equals 14 residues. CDR3 region: CAWSGWTSGNTIYF. DNA for the CDR3: TGTGCCTGGAGTGGGTGGACTTCTGGAAACACCATATATTTT.

This clonotype showed up just a few times. The V gene is TRBV7-9, the J gene TRBJ2-1, with TRBD1 as a possible D gene (6 bases). V was trimmed by 2 bases and J by 8 bases, leaving 22 bases between them. CDR3 length: 17 residues. Germline lookup yields CDR1 SEHNR and CDR2 FQNEAQ (reference sequence). Here the CDR3 reads CASSLWPPDRRADEQFF. CDR3 bases: TGTGCCAGCAGCTTATGGCCCCCCGACAGGCGGGCGGATGAGCAGTTCTTC.

This clonotype has just a few counts. The genes are TRBV18 and TRBJ1-4; D not resolved. The CDR3 is 14 residues long. Trimming took 3 bases from V and 7 from J, leaving 12 bases between them. Looked up from germline, CDR1 is KGHSH and CDR2 is LQKENI. The CDR3 DNA sequence: TGTGCCAGCTCACCGGGTCAGGCGAGTGAAAAACTGTTTTTT. Translation: CASSPGQASEKLFF. The whole variable domain, remainder taken from reference TRBV18 and TRBJ1-4, is NAGVMQNPRHLVRRRGQEARLRCSPMKGHSHVYWYRQLPEEGLKFMVYLQKENIIDESGMPKERFSAEFPKEGPSILRIQQVVRGDSAAYFCASSPGQASEKLFFGSGTQLSVL.

Many counts were recorded for this clonotype. This chain links TRBV11-2 with TRBJ2-4, with D possibly being TRBD1 (5 bases). This CDR3 has 13 residues. The V end lost 8 bases, the J end lost 2 bases, and 10 bases lay between the germline ends. Germline CDR1 reads SGHAT; CDR2 reads FQNNGV. In DNA, the CDR3 is TGTGCCAGCTCATCAGGGCCCAAAAACATTCAGTACTTC. The encoded protein is CASSSGPKNIQYF.

This clonotype has a count of ten or more. The gene calls are TRBV4-3 and TRBJ2-3, with 9 positions matching TRBD1. The CDR3 length is 15 residues. Germline-derived CDR1 and CDR2 are LGHNA and YSLEER. V lost 4 bases to trimming and J lost 2 bases; unmatched junction nucleotides: 4. The CDR3 spells CASSLWTGATDTQYF. In nucleotides, the CDR3 is TGCGCCAGCAGCCTCTGGACAGGGGCCACAGATACGCAGTATTTT.

The table lists this clonotype with a few counts. The rearrangement links TRBV29-1 to TRBJ2-2; D is uncertain. The CDR3 extends over 11 amino acids. Deletions cut 6 bases from V and 4 bases from J, with 6 bases between. The germline V gene has CDR1 SQVTM and CDR2 ANQGSEA. CDR3 amino acids: CSVLGTGELFF. Here the CDR3 DNA reads TGCAGCGTCCTAGGCACCGGGGAGCTGTTTTTT.